A selection of T cell receptor beta chains follows, all from one sample in a study of identical twins. In TCRdb, the 5' RACE reads were re-called with MiXCR into one record per CDR3 protein. This table holds 200,000 to 250,000 distinct CDR3 sequences, about 7.5% found once. These data were likewise used in another study, on yellow fever vaccine responses in identical twins.

Material for sequencing was memory (CD45RO+) T cells sorted from blood. The source is a woman younger than 35 in good health. The CDR3 runs from the conserved cysteine through the conserved F or W. The D gene is left open where the match is weak. Where a row states a size, it is once, few, many or the class of an expanded clone; other rows omit it.

j_call	d_call	clone_size	v_call	cdr3_aa	cdr3_nt
TRBJ2-1	.	many	TRBV3-1	CASSQGRTYYNEQFF	TGTGCCAGCAGCCAAGGGAGAACCTACTACAATGAGCAGTTCTTC
TRBJ2-1	TRBD2	few	TRBV18	CASSSSGGISYNEQFF	TGTGCCAGCTCGTCTAGCGGGGGAATCTCCTACAATGAGCAGTTCTTC
TRBJ2-3	.	few	TRBV7-2	CASSLQGSDTQYF	TGTGCCAGCAGCCTCCAGGGGTCAGATACGCAGTATTTT
TRBJ2-7	.	.	TRBV3-1	CASRRGQGEQYF	TGTGCCAGCAGGAGAGGGCAGGGCGAGCAGTACTTC
TRBJ2-7	.	few	TRBV20-1	CSAAGQYYEQYF	TGCAGTGCGGCGGGACAGTACTACGAGCAGTACTTC
TRBJ2-3	.	.	TRBV12-3/TRBV12-4	CASSFAIGMSDTQYF	TGTGCCAGCAGTTTCGCCATAGGGATGTCGGATACGCAGTATTTT
TRBJ2-3	TRBD1	many	TRBV28	CASSLYQGASDTQYF	TGTGCCAGCAGTTTATATCAGGGGGCATCAGATACGCAGTATTTT
TRBJ1-4	.	.	TRBV7-9	CASSLDRLNEKLFF	TGTGCCAGCAGCCTAGACAGGCTTAATGAAAAACTGTTTTTT
TRBJ2-3	TRBD2	many	TRBV7-2	CASSPGTSGSRTDTQYF	TGTGCCAGCAGCCCGGGGACTAGCGGGAGTCGTACAGATACGCAGTATTTT
TRBJ2-7	.	few	TRBV2	CASNIMRTYEQYF	TGTGCCAGCAATATTATGCGGACCTACGAGCAGTACTTC
TRBJ1-2	.	few	TRBV20-1	CSARGSQAGGYTF	TGCAGTGCCAGGGGCAGTCAAGCGGGGGGCTACACCTTC
TRBJ1-4	TRBD1	.	TRBV12-3/TRBV12-4	CASSLNRDRLGEKLFF	TGTGCCAGCAGTTTGAACCGGGACAGGCTGGGGGAAAAACTGTTTTTT
TRBJ2-1	TRBD1	.	TRBV12-5	CASGFQGAFYNEQFF	TGTGCTAGTGGTTTCCAGGGGGCTTTCTACAATGAGCAGTTCTTC
TRBJ2-7	.	.	TRBV28	CASSVEYEQYF	TGTGCCAGCAGTGTAGAATACGAGCAGTACTTC
TRBJ1-1	.	.	TRBV14	CASSRYQQVPNTEAFF	TGTGCCAGCAGCCGCTATCAACAGGTTCCTAACACTGAAGCTTTCTTT
TRBJ2-3	.	few	TRBV28	CASTLLPGASDTQYF	TGTGCCAGCACACTCCTCCCGGGAGCTTCAGATACGCAGTATTTT
TRBJ2-5	.	.	TRBV11-2	CASSLGGRPRGETQYF	TGTGCCAGCAGCTTAGGAGGCAGACCGAGAGGAGAGACCCAGTACTTC
TRBJ1-1	.	.	TRBV29-1	CSVLDSTEAFF	TGCAGCGTTTTGGACTCGACTGAAGCTTTCTTT
TRBJ1-5	TRBD1	.	TRBV29-1	CSVGDRNQPQHF	TGCAGCGTTGGGGACAGGAATCAGCCCCAGCATTTT
TRBJ2-2	.	few	TRBV2	CASTQDRSTGELFF	TGTGCCAGCACCCAAGACAGGAGCACCGGGGAGCTGTTTTTT
TRBJ2-3	TRBD2	.	TRBV10-3	CAISDILAGGGDTQYF	TGTGCCATCAGTGATATCCTAGCGGGAGGGGGAGATACGCAGTATTTT
TRBJ2-7	TRBD2	few	TRBV19	CASSMKRGFSYEQYF	TGTGCCAGTAGTATGAAGCGGGGGTTCTCCTACGAGCAGTACTTC
TRBJ2-7	.	.	TRBV27	CASSLGGSPEQYF	TGTGCCAGCAGTTTAGGGGGTAGTCCCGAGCAGTACTTC
TRBJ2-1	TRBD2	many	TRBV7-2	CASSSGTATSGYNEQFF	TGTGCCAGCAGCTCCGGGACGGCCACTAGCGGTTACAATGAGCAGTTCTTC
TRBJ1-2	.	once	TRBV4-2	CASSQDSGEGHNYGYTF	TGTGCCAGCAGCCAAGATTCAGGGGAGGGGCATAACTATGGCTACACCTTC
TRBJ1-2	.	many	TRBV21-1	CASSKTTRRWSYGYTF	TGTGCCAGCAGCAAAACCACTCGACGCTGGAGCTATGGCTACACCTTC
TRBJ2-7	TRBD1	many	TRBV20-1	CSAISGTGLSYEQYF	TGCAGTGCTATTTCCGGGACAGGGCTATCCTACGAGCAGTACTTC
TRBJ2-1	TRBD2	.	TRBV27	CASSPGLAGGWSGEQFF	TGTGCCAGCAGTCCCGGACTAGCGGGAGGTTGGTCGGGTGAGCAGTTCTTC
TRBJ2-1	.	many	TRBV12-3/TRBV12-4	CASSWGARDSEQFF	TGTGCCAGCAGTTGGGGGGCCCGGGACAGTGAGCAGTTCTTC
TRBJ2-3	TRBD1	few	TRBV5-1	CASSLAGQSKDTQYF	TGCGCCAGCAGCTTGGCGGGACAGTCAAAAGATACGCAGTATTTT
TRBJ1-2	TRBD1	few	TRBV9	CASSARTRQGYGYTF	TGTGCCAGCAGCGCCCGAACAAGACAGGGCTATGGTTACACCTTC
TRBJ2-5	TRBD2	many	TRBV6-2/TRBV6-3	CASSRLAGEGETQYF	TGTGCCAGCAGTCGACTAGCGGGAGAGGGGGAGACCCAGTACTTC
TRBJ2-5	.	.	TRBV28	CASSLIRVRETQYF	TGTGCCAGCAGTTTAATCAGGGTGCGAGAGACCCAGTACTTC
TRBJ2-4	TRBD2	.	TRBV6-2/TRBV6-3	CASSYAGADKNIQYF	TGTGCCAGCAGTTACGCGGGAGCAGACAAAAACATTCAGTACTTC
TRBJ2-1	.	many	TRBV12-3/TRBV12-4	CASSLNAGYNEQFF	TGTGCCAGCAGTTTAAATGCGGGGTACAATGAGCAGTTCTTC
TRBJ2-1	.	.	TRBV30	CAWGGQGGIGEQFF	TGTGCCTGGGGGGGGCAGGGTGGGATTGGTGAGCAGTTCTTC
TRBJ1-5	.	many	TRBV20-1	CSAKRGSGDQPQHF	TGCAGTGCTAAGAGGGGGTCGGGGGATCAGCCCCAGCATTTT
TRBJ2-2	.	.	TRBV6-2/TRBV6-3	CASSYLGQMNTGELFF	TGTGCCAGCAGTTACCTCGGACAGATGAACACCGGGGAGCTGTTTTTT
TRBJ1-2	.	few	TRBV24-1	CATSEGLSGYTF	TGTGCCACCAGTGAGGGCTTAAGTGGCTACACCTTC
TRBJ1-1	.	many	TRBV20-1	CSASGGSNTEAFF	TGCAGTGCTAGCGGGGGGTCAAACACTGAAGCTTTCTTT
TRBJ1-1	.	many	TRBV4-3	CASSQRYRNTEAFF	TGCGCCAGCAGCCAAAGATACAGGAACACTGAAGCTTTCTTT
TRBJ2-1	.	many	TRBV20-1	CSAAGQGRNEQFF	TGCAGTGCAGCCGGCCAGGGCAGAAATGAGCAGTTCTTC